Reported below is one TCR beta chain. Both 60 Vbeta primers and 13 Jbeta primers went into the PCR. Libraries were prepared by immunoSEQ multiplex PCR; TCRdb keeps only in-frame clonotypes and omits some of them. In the table there are 100,000 to 120,000 clones, approximately 82% of which are singletons. CDR1 SNHLY and CDR2 FYNNEI come from the germline V gene. The CDR3 totals 14 residues. This entry belongs to a study of cytomegalovirus exposure and HLA in healthy donors. The chain has TRBV2 and TRBJ2-5; 12 bases fit TRBD2. The DNA end is more similar to TRBJ2-7, so the J call may be wrong. The material sequenced was PBMCs. The sequence derives from a man aged 25-40 years in good health and CMV-seropositive. The chain's CDR3 is CASGLAGISYEQYF. The CDR3 nucleotides are TGTGCCAGCGGACTAGCGGGGATCTCCTACGAGCAGTACTTC.